These 3 T cell receptor beta chains came from one sample sequenced in a study of blood T cell repertoires in COVID-19. Produced via immunoSEQ multiplex PCR; TCRdb's table is partial and in-frame only. This sample carries around 250,000 clones, roughly nine tenths of them seen once, and the ten largest clones take approximately 1.3%. Specimen: PBMCs or T cells enriched from blood (not recorded which). These receptors were taken from a human donor in a cohort exposed to, infected with or recovered from COVID-19 (not recorded which). The donor label of this sample is uncertain.

The CDR3, as DNA: TGCGCCAGCAGCCAAGGGGGAAGGGGCCCCCGCGTCGGGGAGCTGTTTTTT. Its protein is CASSQGGRGPRVGELFF. The chain uses TRBV4-1 and TRBJ2-2, with D possibly TRBD1 on 5 matching bases. The V and J ends lost 1 base and 7 bases respectively, with 19 bases between them. Germline V gene sequence: CDR1 MGHRA, CDR2 YSYEKL. The CDR3 has 17 residues.

This clone was seen just once. J is TRBJ2-3 and V is TRBV7-6; D might be TRBD2 (6 bases). The V gene lost 4 bases and the J gene lost 0 bases, with 11 bases spanning the gap. CDR3 length: 15 residues. The germline gives CDR1 SGHVS, CDR2 FNYEAQ. The CDR3 loop reads CASSSDGGSTDTQYF. CDR3 coding DNA: TGTGCCAGCAGCTCTGACGGGGGAAGCACAGATACGCAGTATTTT.

The rearrangement links TRBV10-3 to TRBJ1-2; D gene ambiguous. CDR1 and CDR2 (germline): ENHRY, SYGVKD. This CDR3 is built from 11 residues. Trimming pared 2 bases from V and 8 bases from J, leaving 6 bases between. The CDR3 is CAISEAGGYTF. CDR3 DNA sequence: TGTGCCATCAGTGAGGCGGGCGGCTACACCTTC.